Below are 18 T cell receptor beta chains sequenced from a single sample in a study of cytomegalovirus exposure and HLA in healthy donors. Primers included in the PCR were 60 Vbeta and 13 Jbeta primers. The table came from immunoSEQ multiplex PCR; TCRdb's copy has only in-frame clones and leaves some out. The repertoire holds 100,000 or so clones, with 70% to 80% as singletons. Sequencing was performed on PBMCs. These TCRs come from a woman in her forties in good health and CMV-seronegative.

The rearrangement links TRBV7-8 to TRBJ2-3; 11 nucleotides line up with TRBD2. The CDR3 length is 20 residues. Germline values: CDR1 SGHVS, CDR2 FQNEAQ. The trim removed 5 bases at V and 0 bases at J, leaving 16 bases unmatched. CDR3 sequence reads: CASSPSPGLAGSDSTDTQYF. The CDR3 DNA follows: TGTGCCAGCAGCCCATCCCCCGGACTAGCGGGTTCCGATAGCACAGATACGCAGTATTTT.

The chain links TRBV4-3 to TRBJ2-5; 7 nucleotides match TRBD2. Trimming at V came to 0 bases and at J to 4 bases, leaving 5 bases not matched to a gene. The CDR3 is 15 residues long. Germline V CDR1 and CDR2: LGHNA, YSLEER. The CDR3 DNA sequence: TGCGCCAGCAGCCAAGATGGGACTACGGCAGAGACCCAGTACTTC. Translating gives CASSQDGTTAETQYF.

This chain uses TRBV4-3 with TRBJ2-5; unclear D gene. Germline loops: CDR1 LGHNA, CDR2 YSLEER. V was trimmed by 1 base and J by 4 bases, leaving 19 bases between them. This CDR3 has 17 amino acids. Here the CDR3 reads CASSQGFAWSVGETQYF. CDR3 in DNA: TGCGCCAGCAGCCAAGGGTTCGCTTGGAGTGTTGGAGAGACCCAGTACTTC.

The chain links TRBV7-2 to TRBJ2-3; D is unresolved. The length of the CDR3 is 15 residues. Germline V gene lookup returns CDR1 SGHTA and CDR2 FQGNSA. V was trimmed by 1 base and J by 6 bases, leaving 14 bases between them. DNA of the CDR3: TGTGCCAGCAGCTTAGAGGTCAGGCTCCGGGATACGCAGTATTTT. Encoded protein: CASSLEVRLRDTQYF.

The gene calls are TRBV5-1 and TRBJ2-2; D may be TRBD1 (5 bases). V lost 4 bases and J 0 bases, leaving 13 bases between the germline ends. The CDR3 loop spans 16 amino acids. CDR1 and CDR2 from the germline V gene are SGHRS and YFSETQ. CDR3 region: CASSLERGANTGELFF. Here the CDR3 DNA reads TGCGCCAGCAGCCTGGAAAGGGGCGCGAACACCGGGGAGCTGTTTTTT.

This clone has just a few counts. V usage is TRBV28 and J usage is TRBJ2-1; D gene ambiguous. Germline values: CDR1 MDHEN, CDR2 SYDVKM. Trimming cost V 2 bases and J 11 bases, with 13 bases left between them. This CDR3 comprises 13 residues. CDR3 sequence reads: CASSLIPATKQFF. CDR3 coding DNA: TGTGCCAGCAGTTTAATTCCTGCGACAAAGCAGTTCTTC.

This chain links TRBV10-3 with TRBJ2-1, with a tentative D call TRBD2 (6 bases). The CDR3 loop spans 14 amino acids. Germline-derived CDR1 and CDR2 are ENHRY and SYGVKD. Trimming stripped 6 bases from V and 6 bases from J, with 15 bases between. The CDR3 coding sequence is TGTGCCATCAGCGATCCGCCGGGAGCCAATGAGCAGTTCTTC. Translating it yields CAISDPPGANEQFF.

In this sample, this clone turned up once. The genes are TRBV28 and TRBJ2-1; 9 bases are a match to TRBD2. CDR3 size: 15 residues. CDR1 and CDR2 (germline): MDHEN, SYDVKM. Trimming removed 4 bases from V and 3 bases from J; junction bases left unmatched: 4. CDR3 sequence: CASSSLTSGYNEQFF. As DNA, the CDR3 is TGTGCCAGCAGTTCCCTGACTAGCGGCTACAATGAGCAGTTCTTC.

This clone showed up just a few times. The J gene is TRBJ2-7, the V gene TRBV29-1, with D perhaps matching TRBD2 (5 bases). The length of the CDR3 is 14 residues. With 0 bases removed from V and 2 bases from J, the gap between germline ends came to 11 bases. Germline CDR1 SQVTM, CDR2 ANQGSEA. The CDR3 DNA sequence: TGCAGCGTTGAAGAGGGAGCTGGCCCCTACGAGCAGTACTTC. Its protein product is CSVEEGAGPYEQYF.

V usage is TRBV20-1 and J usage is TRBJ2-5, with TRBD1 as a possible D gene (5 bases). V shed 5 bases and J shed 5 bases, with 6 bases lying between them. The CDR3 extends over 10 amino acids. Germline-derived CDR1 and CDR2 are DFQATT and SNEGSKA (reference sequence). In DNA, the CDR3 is TGCAGTGCTCACAGGGAGACCCAGTACTTC. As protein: CSAHRETQYF.

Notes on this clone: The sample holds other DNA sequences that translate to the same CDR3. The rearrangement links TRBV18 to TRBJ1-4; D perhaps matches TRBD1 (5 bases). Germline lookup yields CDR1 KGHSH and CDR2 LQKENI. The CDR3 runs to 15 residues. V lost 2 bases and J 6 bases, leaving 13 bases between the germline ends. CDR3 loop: CASSPSGGGDEKLFF. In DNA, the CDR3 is TGTGCCAGCTCACCATCCGGGGGGGGTGATGAAAAACTGTTTTTT. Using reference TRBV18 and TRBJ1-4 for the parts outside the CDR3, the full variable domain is NAGVMQNPRHLVRRRGQEARLRCSPMKGHSHVYWYRQLPEEGLKFMVYLQKENIIDESGMPKERFSAEFPKEGPSILRIQQVVRGDSAAYFCASSPSGGGDEKLFFGSGTQLSVL.

The CDR3 sequence is CASLSGGWAFEAFF. In DNA form, the CDR3 reads TGTGCCAGCCTGTCCGGAGGTTGGGCATTTGAAGCTTTCTTT. The chain recombines TRBV27 with TRBJ1-1; no clear D gene. Germline V gene lookup returns CDR1 MNHEY and CDR2 SMNVEV (reference sequence). V lost 8 bases and J lost 7, with 20 bases in between. This CDR3 region has 14 residues.

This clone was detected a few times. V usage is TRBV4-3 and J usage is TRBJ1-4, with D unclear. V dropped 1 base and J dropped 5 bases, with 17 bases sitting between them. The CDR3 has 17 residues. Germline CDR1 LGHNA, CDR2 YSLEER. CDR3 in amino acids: CASSQGLFGPTNEKLFF. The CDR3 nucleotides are TGCGCCAGCAGCCAAGGGTTATTCGGTCCTACGAATGAAAAACTGTTTTTT.

CDR3 in amino acids: CASSPGQGLSYEQYF. CDR3 nucleotides: TGTGCCAGCAGCCCCGGACAGGGTTTATCCTACGAGCAGTACTTC. The J gene is TRBJ2-7, the V gene TRBV7-2; TRBD1 aligns across 8 bases. The V and J ends lost 5 bases and 1 base, in that order; junction bases with no gene match: 7. CDR3 size: 15 residues. Germline V gene data show CDR1 as SGHTA and CDR2 as FQGNSA.

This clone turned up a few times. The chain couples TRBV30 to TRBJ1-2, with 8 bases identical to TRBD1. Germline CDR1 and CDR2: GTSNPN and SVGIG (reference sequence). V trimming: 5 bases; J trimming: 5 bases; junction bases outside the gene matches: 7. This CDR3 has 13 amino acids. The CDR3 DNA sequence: TGTGCCTGGTACCCCGGGACAGGATATGGCTACACCTTC. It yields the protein CAWYPGTGYGYTF.

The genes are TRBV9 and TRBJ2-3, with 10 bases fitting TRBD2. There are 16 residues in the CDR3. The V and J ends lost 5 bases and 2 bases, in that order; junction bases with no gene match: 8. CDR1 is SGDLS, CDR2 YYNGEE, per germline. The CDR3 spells CASSSELAGITDTQYF. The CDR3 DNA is TGTGCCAGCAGTTCGGAACTAGCGGGAATCACAGATACGCAGTATTTT.

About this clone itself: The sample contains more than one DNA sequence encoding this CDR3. CDR3 amino acids: CSAVGITGKPYEQYF. In DNA form, the CDR3 reads TGCAGCGCTGTGGGAATCACAGGTAAACCCTACGAGCAGTACTTC. This chain uses TRBV29-1 with TRBJ2-7, with D possibly TRBD1 on 5 matching bases. V lost 7 bases and J 2 bases, leaving 21 bases between the germline ends. Germline loops: CDR1 SQVTM, CDR2 ANQGSEA. The CDR3 has 15 residues.

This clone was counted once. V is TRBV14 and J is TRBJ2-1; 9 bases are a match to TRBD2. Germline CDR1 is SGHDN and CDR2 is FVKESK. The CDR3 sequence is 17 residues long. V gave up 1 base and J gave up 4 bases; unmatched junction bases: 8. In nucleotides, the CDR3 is TGTGCCAGCAGCCAAGGATTAGCGGGAGTTCCTTACAATGAGCAGTTCTTC. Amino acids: CASSQGLAGVPYNEQFF.